One sample yielded the 2 T cell receptor beta chains listed below, sequenced in a study of blood T cell repertoires in COVID-19. Sequencing was performed with immunoSEQ multiplex PCR; in TCRdb, only in-frame clones are kept and a portion is missing. Here the sample spans 250,000 to 350,000 clones, 87% being singletons. The sequencing sample was made of peripheral blood. The receptors stem from a woman aged 50 to 60 who had recovered from COVID-19.

V and J are TRBV10-3 and TRBJ2-5; TRBD2 might be the D (6 bases). Looked up from germline, CDR1 is ENHRY and CDR2 is SYGVKD. The ends were cut back, 4 bases at V and 0 bases at J, with 15 bases in the middle. This CDR3 has 16 amino acids. In nucleotides, the CDR3 is TGTGCCATCAGTGGAGGGACTTCACAATACCAAGAGACCCAGTACTTC. This sequence encodes CAISGGTSQYQETQYF.

The chain is built from TRBV7-9 and TRBJ2-7; 7 nucleotides agree with TRBD1. This CDR3 spans 12 amino acids. Germline assignment: CDR1 SEHNR and CDR2 FQNEAQ (reference sequence). V lost 5 bases, J lost 6 bases, and 4 bases stayed unmatched. In DNA, the CDR3 is TGTGCCAGCAGCGCTCACAGGGGCGAGCAGTACTTC. Translating gives CASSAHRGEQYF.